This entry lists 24 T cell receptor beta chains sequenced from one sample in a study of T cells in women clearing cervical HPV infection. Generated by immunoSEQ multiplex PCR, the TCRdb table keeps only in-frame clones and is missing some. Its clone listing holds 18,000 or so clones. The sequencing input was blood buffy coat. Every receptor here comes from a woman between 18 and 75 years old with a cervical HPV16 infection that either progressed to CIN3+ or cleared (not recorded which).

For this clone: The read ends 3 residues early relative to the CDR3; the germline J gene fills the gap. The rearrangement joins TRBV20-1 to TRBJ2-1; 15 positions match TRBD2. CDR3 size: 17 residues. V lost 5 bases, J lost 9 bases, and 14 bases stayed unmatched. The V gene's germline CDR1 is DFQATT and CDR2 SNEGSKA (reference sequence). The CDR3 DNA, read in part, is TGCAGTGCTCCTACTGAGGGACTAGCGGGAGGTGGTGGTGAG. Translating gives CSAPTEGLAGGGGE. The CDR3 as a whole reads CSAPTEGLAGGGGEQFF.

In regard to this clone: The read is 3 residues too short to cover the CDR3 end, so that end is filled in from the germline J gene. The gene calls are TRBV7-6 and TRBJ1-1, with no clear D. The V end lost 5 bases, the J end lost 1 base, and 8 bases lay between the germline ends. This CDR3 spans 13 amino acids. Germline V gives CDR1 SGHVS, CDR2 FNYEAQ. CDR3 DNA (partial): TGTGCCAGCAGCCGCGCGGAGAACACTGAA. It codes for CASSRAENTE. The entire CDR3 protein is CASSRAENTEAFF. The entire variable domain, with the rest obtained from reference TRBV7-6 and TRBJ1-1, is as follows: GAGVSQSPRYKVTKRGQDVALRCDPISGHVSLYWYRQALGQGPEFLTYFNYEAQQDKSGLPNDRFSAERPEGSISTLTIQRTEQRDSAMYRCASSRAENTEAFFGQGTRLTVV.

Remarks on this clone: The DNA ends 3 residues before the CDR3 does, and the rest of the CDR3 is filled in from the germline J gene. J is TRBJ2-5 and V is TRBV20-1, with D hard to call. Germline V gives CDR1 DFQATT, CDR2 SNEGSKA (reference sequence). The CDR3 totals 10 residues. The V end lost 5 bases, the J end lost 4 bases, and 5 bases lay between the germline ends. The DNA read from the CDR3 is TGCAGTGCTCTCGGAGAGACC. This sequence encodes CSALGET. In full, the CDR3 reads CSALGETQYF.

A remark on this clone: The read ends 3 residues shy of where the CDR3 ends; the end is completed using the germline J gene. The genes are TRBV5-1 and TRBJ2-5, with TRBD1 identical over 10 bases. The length of the CDR3 is 14 residues. Unmatched junction bases numbered 5, after V lost 6 bases and J lost 3 bases. Germline CDR1 and CDR2: SGHRS and YFSETQ. Partial CDR3 DNA: TGCGCCAGCACCTCCGGGACAGGGGAAGAGACC. The encoded protein is CASTSGTGEET. The CDR3 in its entirety is CASTSGTGEETQYF.

With regard to this clone: The read comes to an end 3 residues before the CDR3 does, leaving the germline J gene to fill in the end. The gene calls are TRBV18 and TRBJ1-5; 9 bases match TRBD1. The CDR3 sequence is 14 residues long. With V trimmed by 2 bases and J by 4 bases, 0 bases remained unmatched. The germline V gene has CDR1 KGHSH and CDR2 LQKENI. CDR3 DNA, as far as it was read: TGTGCCAGCTCACCAGGGACAGGGAATCAGCCC. It is translated as CASSPGTGNQP. The entire CDR3 is CASSPGTGNQPQHF. The full variable domain, in which reference TRBV18 and TRBJ1-5 provide the parts outside the CDR3, is NAGVMQNPRHLVRRRGQEARLRCSPMKGHSHVYWYRQLPEEGLKFMVYLQKENIIDESGMPKERFSAEFPKEGPSILRIQQVVRGDSAAYFCASSPGTGNQPQHFGDGTRLSIL.

Worth noting for this clone: The CDR3 end lies 3 residues beyond the end of the read and is filled in from the germline J gene. The chain is built from TRBV20-1 and TRBJ2-1, with 15 positions matching TRBD2. The germline gives CDR1 DFQATT, CDR2 SNEGSKA (reference sequence). V lost 2 bases to trimming and J lost 3 bases; unmatched junction nucleotides: 8. The CDR3 sequence is 18 residues long. CDR3: CSARRTSGRGDIYNEQFF. CDR3 DNA (partial): TGCAGTGCTAGACGGACTAGCGGGAGGGGGGACATCTACAATGAG.

Remarks on this clone: The CDR3 end falls 3 residues outside the read, so it is completed with the germline J gene. This sequence joins TRBV20-1 and TRBJ2-5; 11 nucleotides align to TRBD2. The germline V gene has CDR1 DFQATT and CDR2 SNEGSKA (reference sequence). The V segment lost 0 bases and the J segment 4 bases; nucleotides outside the gene matches: 7. CDR3 length: 16 amino acids. The CDR3 loop is CSARDGRLAGGETQYF. Incomplete CDR3 DNA: TGCAGTGCTAGAGATGGACGGCTAGCGGGAGGAGAGACC.

A word on this clone: The DNA ends 3 residues before the CDR3 does, and the rest of the CDR3 is filled in from the germline J gene. The V and J genes are TRBV10-3 and TRBJ2-5; TRBD1 aligns across 7 bases. Germline CDR1 reads ENHRY; CDR2 reads SYGVKD. With V trimmed by 6 bases and J by 5 bases, 6 bases remained unmatched. The CDR3 sequence is 13 residues long. CDR3 DNA, as far as it was read: TGTGCCATCAGAACGACAGGGCAGGAGACC. Protein sequence: CAIRTTGQET. The entire CDR3 protein reads CAIRTTGQETQYF.

With respect to this clone: The read finishes 3 residues shy of the CDR3 end, and the germline J gene is used to complete it. The J gene is TRBJ2-1, the V gene TRBV4-2; 13 positions agree with TRBD2. CDR1 and CDR2 (germline): LGHNA, YNFKEQ. V gave up 4 bases and J gave up 0 bases; unmatched junction bases: 9. This CDR3 is 19 amino acids long. The sequenced part of the CDR3 DNA is TGTGCCAGCAGCCTGAGGACTAGCGGGAGACTCAGCTCCTACAATGAG. This sequence encodes CASSLRTSGRLSSYNE. From start to end, the CDR3 is CASSLRTSGRLSSYNEQFF.

In regard to this clone: The CDR3 end lies 3 residues beyond the end of the read and is filled in from the germline J gene. The chain combines TRBV12-3 or TRBV12-4 with TRBJ1-3; unclear D gene. This CDR3 contains 13 residues. Trimming took 7 bases from V and 3 from J, leaving 10 bases between them. CDR3 region: CASTPGGGNTIYF. The sequenced CDR3 bases are TGTGCCAGCACCCCAGGTGGTGGAAACACC.

To note about this clone: The read comes to an end 3 residues before the CDR3 does, leaving the germline J gene to fill in the end. The chain couples TRBV7-9 to TRBJ1-6, with D possibly matching TRBD1 (6 bases). This CDR3 has 12 residues. Germline CDR1 reads SEHNR; CDR2 reads FQNEAQ (reference sequence). The V end was cut by 7 bases, the J end by 9 bases, with 10 bases between. Partial CDR3 DNA: TGTGCCAGCAACAGGGACGGTTCACCC. Translated: CASNRDGSP. The CDR3, in full, reads CASNRDGSPLHF.

A remark on this clone: The missing CDR3 end, 3 residues past where the read stops, is filled in from the germline J gene. The chain links TRBV5-1 to TRBJ2-3; 10 bases agree with TRBD1. Unmatched junction bases numbered 10, after V lost 4 bases and J lost 2 bases. CDR1 is SGHRS and CDR2 is YFSETQ in the germline V gene. The CDR3 is 17 residues long. The CDR3 protein is CASSPRADRGATDTQYF. The CDR3 DNA, read in part, is TGCGCCAGCAGCCCGAGGGCGGACAGGGGGGCCACAGATACG.

About this clone: The read finishes 3 residues shy of the CDR3 end, and the germline J gene is used to complete it. V usage is TRBV18 and J usage is TRBJ1-2; TRBD1 is a possible D gene (6 bases). Per germline, CDR1 KGHSH and CDR2 LQKENI. The CDR3 length is 14 residues. The CDR3 protein is CASSPTSGGNDYTF. The sequenced CDR3 bases are TGTGCCAGCTCACCGACTAGCGGGGGCAATGAC. Filled out from reference TRBV18 and TRBJ1-2, the complete variable domain reads NAGVMQNPRHLVRRRGQEARLRCSPMKGHSHVYWYRQLPEEGLKFMVYLQKENIIDESGMPKERFSAEFPKEGPSILRIQQVVRGDSAAYFCASSPTSGGNDYTFGSGTRLTVV.

A remark on this clone: The CDR3 extends 3 residues past the end of the read, so its final part is completed from the germline J gene. V usage is TRBV2 and J usage is TRBJ2-7; 7 positions match TRBD2. The CDR3 extends over 15 amino acids. Germline V CDR1 and CDR2: SNHLY, FYNNEI. The V segment lost 4 bases and the J segment 2 bases; nucleotides outside the gene matches: 8. CDR3 loop: CASSVMAGDAYEQYF. CDR3 DNA, as far as it was read: TGTGCCAGCAGTGTAATGGCGGGAGACGCCTACGAG.

A note on this clone: The read ends 3 residues early relative to the CDR3; the germline J gene fills the gap. The chain links TRBV29-1 to TRBJ1-2; D possibly corresponds to TRBD1 (5 bases). The V end lost 4 bases, the J end lost 7 bases, and 10 bases lay between the germline ends. This CDR3 has 11 residues. Germline V CDR1 and CDR2: SQVTM, ANQGSEA. The covered CDR3 bases are TGCAGCGTTGGGGGGGTCTCTGGC. Residues: CSVGGVSG. The CDR3 reads in full as CSVGGVSGYTF.

For this clone: The read comes to an end 3 residues before the CDR3 does, leaving the germline J gene to fill in the end. The V gene is TRBV5-6, the J gene TRBJ2-7; 7 bases fit TRBD1. J lost 2 bases, V lost 0 bases, and 5 bases had no gene match. In germline, CDR1 is SGHDT, CDR2 YYEEEE. CDR3 length equals 15 residues. The sequenced CDR3 bases are TGTGCCAGCAGCTTGGGCCAGGGGGTGGCCTACGAG. This sequence encodes CASSLGQGVAYE. The whole CDR3 sequence is CASSLGQGVAYEQYF.

The CDR3 bases that were read are TGTGCCTGGTCCGTACCGGGGGGGGGACCCTATGGC. It codes for CAWSVPGGGPYG. The whole CDR3 sequence is CAWSVPGGGPYGYTF. The J gene is TRBJ1-2, the V gene TRBV30; the D gene is possibly TRBD1 (5 bases). The observed sequence ends 3 residues before the CDR3 terminus, with the missing tail filled in from the germline J gene. Germline CDR1 and CDR2: GTSNPN and SVGIG (reference sequence). V was clipped by 5 bases and J by 4 bases, with 20 bases between them. This CDR3 region has 15 residues.

Remarks on this clone: Read sequence stops 3 residues before the CDR3 end, and the germline J gene provides the missing end. The chain is built from TRBV18 and TRBJ2-2; the D gene is possibly TRBD2 (5 bases). Germline V gene sequence: CDR1 KGHSH, CDR2 LQKENI. The CDR3 loop spans 14 amino acids. The part of the CDR3 DNA that was read is TGTGCCAGCTCACCACCGACCCGTGGTACTAGG. Protein sequence: CASSPPTRGTR. The full CDR3 reads CASSPPTRGTRLFF. Full variable domain (outside the CDR3, taken from reference TRBV18 and TRBJ2-2): NAGVMQNPRHLVRRRGQEARLRCSPMKGHSHVYWYRQLPEEGLKFMVYLQKENIIDESGMPKERFSAEFPKEGPSILRIQQVVRGDSAAYFCASSPPTRGTRLFFGEGSRLTVL.

Comments on this clone: The CDR3 end is not reached by the read, which stops 3 residues before it; the germline J gene fills it in. V gene TRBV10-3 combines with J gene TRBJ2-2; D possibly corresponds to TRBD2 (5 bases). In germline, CDR1 is ENHRY, CDR2 SYGVKD. V shed 3 bases and J shed 3 bases, with 11 bases lying between them. This CDR3 is built from 15 residues. Here the CDR3 reads CAISDPSSDTGELFF. Incomplete CDR3 DNA: TGTGCCATCAGTGACCCGAGTAGCGACACCGGGGAG.

Turning to this clone: The read falls 3 residues short of the CDR3 end, and the missing part is taken from the germline J gene. The V and J genes are TRBV19 and TRBJ1-3, with D possibly TRBD1 on 6 matching bases. Per germline, CDR1 LNHDA and CDR2 SQIVND (reference sequence). Trimming took off 2 bases at V and 7 bases at J, with 18 bases between the two ends. The CDR3 is 16 residues long. The part of the CDR3 DNA that was read is TGTGCCAGTAGTATAACTCCCGGGGCCAGGGGTAACACC. Translated: CASSITPGARGNT. The full CDR3 reads CASSITPGARGNTIYF.

Comment on this clone: The CDR3 end falls 3 residues outside the read, so it is completed with the germline J gene. V and J are TRBV20-1 and TRBJ2-5, with TRBD1 matching over 7 bases. The CDR3 has 13 residues. After removal of 1 base from V and 3 bases from J, the junction contained 2 bases not matched to a gene. CDR1 is DFQATT, CDR2 SNEGSKA, per germline (reference sequence). CDR3 sequence reads: CSARGDREETQYF. The sequenced part of the CDR3 DNA is TGCAGTGCTAGAGGCGACAGGGAAGAGACC.

Concerning this clone: With the read ending 3 residues before the CDR3 end, the germline J gene is used to fill in that end. The V call is TRBV4-1, the J call TRBJ2-1, with 12 bases identical to TRBD2. The V gene end was trimmed by 1 base and the J gene end by 2 bases; junction bases not matched to a gene: 0. The CDR3 contains 16 residues. Germline CDR1 and CDR2: MGHRA and YSYEKL. CDR3 DNA, as far as it was read: TGCGCCAGCAGCCAAGGGACTAGCGGGGCCTACAATGAG. Translation: CASSQGTSGAYNE. The entire CDR3 protein is CASSQGTSGAYNEQFF.

Remarks on this clone: The sequence runs out 3 residues before the end of the CDR3; the remainder is reconstructed from the germline J gene. The gene calls are TRBV14 and TRBJ1-1; 7 bases map to TRBD1. Trimming cost V 5 bases and J 1 base; bases outside gene matches: 10. Germline CDR1 is SGHDN and CDR2 is FVKESK. The CDR3 totals 16 residues. Partial CDR3 DNA: TGTGCCAGCAGCGCCCGTGGGGGACAGACGAACACTGAA. This gives the protein CASSARGGQTNTE. The full CDR3 sequence reads CASSARGGQTNTEAFF.

To note about this clone: The sequenced fragment ends 3 residues before the CDR3 boundary, so the rest is inferred from the germline J gene. V gene TRBV7-6 combines with J gene TRBJ2-5; TRBD1 matches 7 bases. The CDR3 is 14 residues long. V was pared by 5 bases and J by 2 bases, with 5 bases of the junction left unmatched. Germline V gene lookup returns CDR1 SGHVS and CDR2 FNYEAQ. CDR3 in amino acids: CASSQTGVQETQYF. Incomplete CDR3 DNA: TGTGCCAGCAGCCAAACAGGGGTTCAAGAGACC. Looking up the rest from reference TRBV7-6 and TRBJ2-5 gives the full variable domain: GAGVSQSPRYKVTKRGQDVALRCDPISGHVSLYWYRQALGQGPEFLTYFNYEAQQDKSGLPNDRFSAERPEGSISTLTIQRTEQRDSAMYRCASSQTGVQETQYFGPGTRLLVL.